The TCR beta chain under discussion was sequenced for a study of spatial heterogeneity in lung cancer. Across the study: Fewer alpha-chain than beta-chain sequences were consistently detected.

Study-level findings and limits: Tumor mutation count correlated with how many alpha and beta TCRs expanded intratumorally. Quantities of ubiquitous and regional expanded TCRs paralleled ubiquitous and regional nonsynonymous mutations, respectively.

J gave up 6 bases and V 8 bases, and 14 bases lay outside the gene matches. This CDR3 region has 17 residues. Germline loops: CDR1 MDHEN, CDR2 SYDVKM. Details on this clonotype: Antigen unknown.

Carried by each TCR cDNA molecule was a unique molecular identifier. TCRdb analysed the 5' RACE reads with MiXCR anew, one entry per CDR3 protein. The sample includes several thousand distinct CDR3 sequences, about 9.9% of them seen just once. Regarding time point: sample taken at primary tumor resection. Whole RNA, which was extracted from tumor, nontumor lung tissue or frozen PBMC, was sequenced without any cell sorting. This specimen consisted of lung tumor tissue, obtained at surgery. The receptor was derived from a male donor with early-stage non-small cell lung cancer. The chain uses TRBV28 and TRBJ2-3; TRBD2 matches 13 bases. For the CDR3, the DNA is TGTGCCAGCCGGGGACTAGCGGGAAAGAGGGGGACGGATACGCAGTATTTT. Translation gives CASRGLAGKRGTDTQYF.